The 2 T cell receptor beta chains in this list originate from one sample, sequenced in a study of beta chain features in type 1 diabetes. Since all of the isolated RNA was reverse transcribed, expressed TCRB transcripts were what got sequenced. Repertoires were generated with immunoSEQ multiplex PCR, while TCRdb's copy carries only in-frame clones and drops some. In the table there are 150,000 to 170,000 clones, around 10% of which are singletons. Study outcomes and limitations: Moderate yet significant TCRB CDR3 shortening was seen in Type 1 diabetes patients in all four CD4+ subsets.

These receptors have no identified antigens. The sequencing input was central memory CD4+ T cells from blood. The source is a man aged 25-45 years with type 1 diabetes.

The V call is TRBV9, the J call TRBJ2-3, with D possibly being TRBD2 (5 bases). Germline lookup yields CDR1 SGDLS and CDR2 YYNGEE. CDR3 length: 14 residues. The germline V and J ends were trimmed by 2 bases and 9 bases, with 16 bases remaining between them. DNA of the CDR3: TGTGCCAGCAGCGTGGAGGCAAGGGATCAGACGCAGTATTTT. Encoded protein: CASSVEARDQTQYF.

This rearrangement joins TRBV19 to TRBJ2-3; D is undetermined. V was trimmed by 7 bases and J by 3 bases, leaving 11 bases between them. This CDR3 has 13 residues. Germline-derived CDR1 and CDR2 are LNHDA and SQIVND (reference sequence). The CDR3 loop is CASTVSGTDTQYF. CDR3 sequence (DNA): TGTGCCAGTACCGTGTCGGGTACAGATACGCAGTATTTT. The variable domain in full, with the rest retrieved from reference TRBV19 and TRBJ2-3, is DGGITQSPKYLFRKEGQNVTLSCEQNLNHDAMYWYRQDPGQGLRLIYYSQIVNDFQKGDIAEGYSVSREKKESFPLTVTSAQKNPTAFYLCASTVSGTDTQYFGPGTRLTVL.